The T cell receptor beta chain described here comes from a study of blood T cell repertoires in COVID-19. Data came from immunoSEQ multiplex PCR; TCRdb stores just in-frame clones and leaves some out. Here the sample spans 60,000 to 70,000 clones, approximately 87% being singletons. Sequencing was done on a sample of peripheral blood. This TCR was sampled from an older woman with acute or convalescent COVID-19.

The DNA of the CDR3 is TGCGCCAGCAGCTCCGGGACTAGGGCAAACAATGAGCAGTTCTTC. This gives the protein CASSSGTRANNEQFF. The genes are TRBV5-1 and TRBJ2-1; 8 bases match TRBD2. Trimming removed 3 bases from V and 5 bases from J; junction bases left unmatched: 7. CDR3 length: 15 amino acids. Germline V gene lookup returns CDR1 SGHRS and CDR2 YFSETQ.